The 3 T cell receptor beta chains given below trace back to one sample, sequenced in a study of blood T cell repertoires in COVID-19. Produced via immunoSEQ multiplex PCR; TCRdb's table is partial and in-frame only. The sample includes 150,000 to 200,000 clones, roughly 85% of them seen just once. Material: peripheral blood. The source of these receptors is a woman younger than 45 with acute or convalescent COVID-19.

This clone has just a few counts. This chain uses TRBV7-3 with TRBJ2-2; no clear D gene. This CDR3 spans 14 amino acids. Trimming removed 6 bases at V and 1 base at J, with 9 bases between. Per germline, CDR1 SGHTA and CDR2 FQGTGA. The CDR3 DNA sequence: TGTGCCAGCAGTTATGACAAGAACACCGGGGAGCTGTTTTTT. Amino acids: CASSYDKNTGELFF.

V and J are TRBV2 and TRBJ2-5, with 8 positions matching TRBD2. There are 16 residues in the CDR3. Germline CDR1 reads SNHLY; CDR2 reads FYNNEI. With 4 bases clipped from V and 4 bases from J, the junction kept 11 bases outside the gene matches. Written as DNA, the CDR3 is TGTGCCAGCAGTGGTCGAGCGGGAGTACGTCGAGAGACCCAGTACTTC. It yields the protein CASSGRAGVRRETQYF.

The V and J genes are TRBV3-1 (or the pseudogene TRBV3-2) and TRBJ1-1; D unresolved. The CDR3 extends over 16 amino acids. The V end lost 3 bases, the J end lost 1 base, and 15 bases lay between the germline ends. Looked up from germline, CDR1 is LGHDT and CDR2 is YNNKEL (reference sequence). CDR3 nucleotide sequence: TGTGCCAGCAGCCACTACCCCGGAGCGCCGAACACTGAAGCTTTCTTT. The encoded protein is CASSHYPGAPNTEAFF.